These 32 T cell receptor beta chains were sequenced from one sample in a study of T-cell reconstitution after alpha-beta-depleted transplantation in children. Unique molecular identifiers were built into the TCRbeta library. TCRdb used MiXCR to reprocess the PCR reads, holding one entry per CDR3 protein. The repertoire holds about 260,000 distinct CDR3 sequences, with approximately 10% as singletons. The input for sequencing was peripheral blood, taken 180 days after TCRalphabeta/CD19-depleted stem cell transplant. The origin of the receptors is a male patient aged 2-9 years who had a stem cell transplant for chronic granulomatous disease, so the T cells may come from the graft donor.

On this clonotype: This may come from a read error, since a much larger clone is one base off. The rearrangement links TRBV20-1 to TRBJ2-3; 9 nucleotides agree with TRBD1. CDR3 length: 17 residues. CDR1 is DFQATT and CDR2 is SNEGSKA in the germline V gene (reference sequence). CDR3 protein: CCARRQGVRASTDTQYF. As DNA, the CDR3 is TGCTGTGCTCGGAGACAGGGGGTGAGAGCTAGCACAGATACGCAGTATTTT.

This clonotype was seen at least ten times. This chain connects TRBV29-1 to TRBJ2-1, with 10 positions matching TRBD1. CDR1 SQVTM and CDR2 ANQGSEA come from the germline V gene. With 1 base clipped from V and 3 bases from J, the junction kept 6 bases outside the gene matches. CDR3 length equals 16 residues. CDR3 in DNA: TGCAGCGTTGAAGTTCGAGGGACAGGGGTCTACAATGAGCAGTTCTTC. Translating gives CSVEVRGTGVYNEQFF.

This clonotype has a count of ten or more. The CDR3 nucleotides are TGTGCCAGCAGCGTAGCGGCAGACTCCTACAATGAGCAGTTCTTC. Its protein is CASSVAADSYNEQFF. The chain uses TRBV9 and TRBJ2-1, with no clear D. This CDR3 is built from 15 residues. Germline assignment: CDR1 SGDLS and CDR2 YYNGEE. The V end lost 0 bases, the J end lost 0 bases, and 7 bases lay between the germline ends.

This clonotype was counted many times. J is TRBJ1-2 and V is TRBV28; D is ambiguous. Germline values: CDR1 MDHEN, CDR2 SYDVKM. The CDR3 runs 12 residues. Trimming removed 9 bases at V and 3 bases at J, with 11 bases between. CDR3 in DNA: TGTGCCAGTAGTCCAGGCTACTATGGCTACACCTTC. It translates to CASSPGYYGYTF.

Details on this clonotype: This may be a read error, as it is one base from a much larger clone. The rearrangement links TRBV20-1 to TRBJ2-2; 8 bases map to TRBD1. CDR3 length: 16 amino acids. Germline CDR1 and CDR2: DFQATT and SNEGSKA (reference sequence). The CDR3 sequence: CCASISGGVNTGELFF. CDR3 DNA: TGCTGTGCTAGTATATCAGGGGGCGTAAACACCGGGGAGCTGTTTTTT.

The sample holds many counts of this clonotype. The chain couples TRBV2 to TRBJ1-4, with unresolved D. Trimming removed 7 bases from V and 8 bases from J, with 11 bases in between. Germline V CDR1 and CDR2: SNHLY, FYNNEI. The length of the CDR3 is 12 residues. The CDR3 coding sequence is TGTGCCAGCATGGAAGGAGGAGAAAAACTGTTTTTT. Encoded protein: CASMEGGEKLFF.

This clonotype came up many times. The chain has TRBV29-1 and TRBJ2-7; D may be TRBD1 (5 bases). CDR3 length: 13 residues. The V and J ends lost 6 bases and 0 bases respectively, with 12 bases between them. Germline assignment: CDR1 SQVTM and CDR2 ANQGSEA. The DNA of the CDR3 is TGCAGCGTCTACAGGCCCCCCTCCTACGAGCAGTACTTC. It codes for CSVYRPPSYEQYF.

This clonotype was picked up many times. The chain carries TRBV12-3 or TRBV12-4 and TRBJ2-7, with 13 bases aligning to TRBD2. V lost 3 bases, J lost 6 bases, and 5 bases stayed unmatched. The CDR3 is made up of 15 amino acids. The CDR3 region is CASSFGTSGKGEQYF. CDR3 bases: TGTGCCAGCAGTTTTGGGACTAGCGGGAAGGGCGAGCAGTACTTC.

This clonotype was detected ten times or more. The rearrangement links TRBV7-2 to TRBJ2-7, with D perhaps TRBD1 (7 bases). Trimming removed 0 bases at V and 3 bases at J, with 24 bases between. Germline lookup yields CDR1 SGHTA and CDR2 FQGNSA. CDR3 length equals 19 residues. The CDR3 loop is CASSLARLVRDQGGYEQYF. The DNA of the CDR3 is TGTGCCAGCAGCTTAGCGCGTCTAGTCCGGGACCAGGGGGGCTACGAGCAGTACTTC.

This clonotype was detected many times. CDR3 sequence: CASSRRDRGETQYF. CDR3 bases: TGTGCCAGCAGCCGCCGGGACAGGGGTGAGACCCAGTACTTC. The V and J genes are TRBV7-6 and TRBJ2-5; 10 bases are a match to TRBD1. The CDR3 has 14 residues. With V trimmed by 5 bases and J by 5 bases, 5 bases remained unmatched. Germline V CDR1 and CDR2: SGHVS, FNYEAQ.

This clonotype showed up many times. The chain combines TRBV12-3 or TRBV12-4 with TRBJ1-2; D perhaps matches TRBD1 (6 bases). The CDR3 spans 14 residues. V lost 1 base and J 5 bases, leaving 11 bases between the germline ends. The CDR3 sequence: CASSLEDSPYGYTF. The DNA for the CDR3 is TGTGCCAGCAGTTTAGAGGACAGCCCTTATGGCTACACCTTC.

This clonotype occurred many times. Written as DNA, the CDR3 is TGTGCCAGCAGGGCGGGGACTAGCGGCTACAATGAGCAGTTCTTC. Translated: CASRAGTSGYNEQFF. The chain is built from TRBV6-5 and TRBJ2-1, with TRBD2 matching over 11 bases. Germline V CDR1 and CDR2: MNHEY, SVGAGI. With V trimmed by 6 bases and J by 3 bases, 4 bases remained unmatched. The CDR3 covers 15 residues.

This clonotype was seen at least ten times. V is TRBV7-8 and J is TRBJ2-5; no reliable D call. From germline, CDR1 is SGHVS and CDR2 FQNEAQ. The CDR3 is 13 amino acids. The V end lost 3 bases, the J end lost 9 bases, and 14 bases lay between the germline ends. The CDR3 loop is CASSFDRARAQYF. CDR3 nucleotide sequence: TGTGCCAGCAGCTTTGACCGGGCTAGGGCCCAGTACTTC.

Of note for this clonotype: Sequence at one end of the junction differs from germline and may be a read error. The chain is built from TRBV5-1 and TRBJ2-7, with D unresolved. This CDR3 contains 11 residues. Germline V CDR1 and CDR2: SGHRS, YFSETQ. The DNA for the CDR3 is TGCGCCAGCAGCGCAGGCTACGAGCAGTCCTTC. Translation: CASSAGYEQSF. Full variable domain (missing parts from reference TRBV5-1 and TRBJ2-7): KAGVTQTPRYLIKTRGQQVTLSCSPISGHRSVSWYQQTPGQGLQFLFEYFSETQRNKGNFPGRFSGRQFSNSRSEMNVSTLELGDSALYLCASSAGYEQSFGPGTRLTVT.

This chain uses TRBV7-2 with TRBJ2-6; 8 bases are shared with TRBD1. CDR1 is SGHTA, CDR2 FQGNSA, per germline. Trimming cost V 5 bases and J 2 bases; bases outside gene matches: 5. The CDR3 has 16 residues. The CDR3, as DNA: TGTGCCAGCAGCGACAGGGGACAGGCTGGGGCCAACGTCCTGACTTTC. Its protein product is CASSDRGQAGANVLTF.

Notes on this clonotype: This may stem from a read error, because a much larger clone lies one nucleotide away. The chain employs TRBV7-8 and TRBJ2-7; D might be TRBD2 (6 bases). CDR1 is SGHVS, CDR2 FQNEAQ, per germline. This CDR3 comprises 15 residues. The CDR3 protein is CASSSKAGSPYEPYF. DNA of the CDR3: TGTGCCAGCAGCTCCAAAGCGGGTTCCCCCTACGAGCCGTACTTC.

This clonotype occurred many times. The chain has TRBV4-1 and TRBJ2-2; D remains ambiguous. The germline V gene has CDR1 MGHRA and CDR2 YSYEKL. The CDR3 contains 17 residues. Trimming shortened V by 1 base and J by 8 bases, and 20 bases separated the two germline ends. CDR3 coding DNA: TGCGCCAGCAGCCAAGGAAATTTCGGGCCCCTGGTGGGGGAGCTGTTTTTT. As protein: CASSQGNFGPLVGELFF.

This clonotype was seen repeatedly, ten times or more. V gene TRBV5-6 combines with J gene TRBJ1-2, with D perhaps TRBD1 (6 bases). CDR1 and CDR2 (germline): SGHDT, YYEEEE. V was clipped by 4 bases and J by 4 bases, with 14 bases between them. This CDR3 has 14 residues. In DNA form, the CDR3 reads TGTGCCAGCAGCCGGGCGGGGGCGCGCTATGGCTACACCTTC. The encoded protein is CASSRAGARYGYTF.

Many counts were recorded for this clonotype. The J gene is TRBJ2-5, the V gene TRBV20-1; D gene unclear. CDR1 is DFQATT and CDR2 is SNEGSKA in the germline V gene (reference sequence). The CDR3 covers 14 residues. The V and J ends lost 6 bases and 3 bases respectively, with 17 bases between them. The DNA for the CDR3 is TGCAGTGCCGCCCCCTACATCGCAAAAGAGACCCAGTACTTC. Protein sequence: CSAAPYIAKETQYF.

This clonotype was observed at least ten times. The chain has TRBV15 and TRBJ2-6; the D is unclear. Trimming shortened V by 5 bases and J by 0 bases, and 23 bases separated the two germline ends. The CDR3 length is 20 residues. Germline V gene data show CDR1 as LNHNV and CDR2 as YYDKDF (reference sequence). CDR3 coding DNA: TGTGCCACCAGCGGGTCCTGGTCGACCCCCTCCGGCTCTGGGGCCAACGTCCTGACTTTC. It specifies CATSGSWSTPSGSGANVLTF.

This clonotype was found many times. This chain uses TRBV12-3 or TRBV12-4 with TRBJ2-1, with 9 bases identical to TRBD2. With 9 bases clipped from V and 13 bases from J, the junction kept 10 bases outside the gene matches. CDR3 length: 12 amino acids. CDR3 DNA sequence: TGTGCCAGTATTGATAGCGGGAGACGCCAGTTCTTC. Residues: CASIDSGRRQFF.

This clonotype was recorded at least ten times. This sequence joins TRBV12-3 or TRBV12-4 and TRBJ2-6; perhaps TRBD1 as D (5 bases). The V and J ends lost 3 bases and 0 bases respectively, with 6 bases between them. This CDR3 has 15 amino acids. DNA of the CDR3: TGTGCCAGCAGTTTCACAGGCTCTGGGGCCAACGTCCTGACTTTC. Translated, it gives CASSFTGSGANVLTF.

This clonotype was detected ten times or more. The gene calls are TRBV28 and TRBJ2-7; D unresolved. There are 13 residues in the CDR3. Looked up from germline, CDR1 is MDHEN and CDR2 is SYDVKM. V was cut by 5 bases and J by 2 bases, with 10 bases left in between. The CDR3 loop reads CASSISTAYEQYF. The CDR3 nucleotides are TGTGCCAGCAGTATCAGTACGGCCTACGAGCAGTACTTC.

This clonotype was counted only a few times. The J gene is TRBJ2-4, the V gene TRBV5-4; D is perhaps TRBD2 (6 bases). V was clipped by 6 bases and J by 5 bases, with 12 bases between them. The length of the CDR3 is 13 residues. Germline V gives CDR1 SGHNT, CDR2 YYREEE (reference sequence). The CDR3 loop is CASTTDYQNIQYF. CDR3 DNA sequence: TGTGCCAGCACCACGGACTATCAAAACATTCAGTACTTC.

Notes on this clonotype: A much larger clone sits a single nucleotide away, making a read error possible. The rearrangement joins TRBV27 to TRBJ2-7, with 9 bases fitting TRBD2. CDR1 is MNHEY and CDR2 is SMNVEV in the germline V gene (reference sequence). The CDR3 spans 15 residues. The CDR3 nucleotides read TGTGCCAGCAGTCCATATAGCGGGGGCTCCTACGCGCAGTACTTC. Its protein is CASSPYSGGSYAQYF.

The V and J genes are TRBV11-1 and TRBJ1-1, with D possibly being TRBD1 (5 bases). The germline CDR1 and CDR2 sequences are SGHAT and FQDESV (reference sequence). This CDR3 has 14 residues. Trimming pared 2 bases from V and 1 base from J, leaving 8 bases between. The CDR3 loop reads CASSLTQANTEAFF. Here the CDR3 DNA reads TGTGCCAGCAGCTTAACACAGGCGAACACTGAAGCTTTCTTT.

This clonotype was counted ten times or more. This rearrangement joins TRBV5-4 to TRBJ2-1; TRBD1 matches 8 bases. Germline V gene lookup returns CDR1 SGHNT and CDR2 YYREEE (reference sequence). Trimming at V came to 0 bases and at J to 7 bases, leaving 6 bases not matched to a gene. There are 15 residues in the CDR3. In DNA, the CDR3 is TGTGCCAGCAGCTTGGGACCGACAGGGGATAATGAGCAGTTCTTC. Amino acids: CASSLGPTGDNEQFF.

This clonotype was seen repeatedly, ten times or more. The chain links TRBV6-5 to TRBJ1-5; 9 nucleotides agree with TRBD1. The CDR3 extends over 15 amino acids. J gave up 7 bases and V 4 bases, and 8 bases lay outside the gene matches. Germline-derived CDR1 and CDR2 are MNHEY and SVGAGI. The DNA of the CDR3 is TGTGCCAGCAGTTCAACCGGGACAGGGCTCCAGCCCCAGCATTTT. This codes for CASSSTGTGLQPQHF.

As concerns this clonotype: This may arise from a read error, as a much more abundant clone is one base away. The gene calls are TRBV27 and TRBJ2-7, with 10 bases that match TRBD2. This CDR3 region has 14 residues. The V gene end was trimmed by 2 bases and the J gene end by 8 bases; junction bases not matched to a gene: 6. CDR1 and CDR2 (germline): MNHEY, SMNVEV (reference sequence). The CDR3 loop reads CASSLVLAGDKQYF. In DNA form, the CDR3 reads TGTGCCAGCAGTTTAGTCCTAGCGGGAGACAAGCAGTACTTC.

This clonotype has a count of ten or more. The chain links TRBV10-2 to TRBJ2-1; TRBD2 aligns across 7 bases. In germline, CDR1 is WSHSY, CDR2 SAAADI. The CDR3 has 15 amino acids. Trimming took 6 bases from V and 4 from J; bases not matched to a gene: 9. The CDR3 protein is CASSRGTNNYNEQFF. CDR3 bases: TGCGCCAGCAGCCGGGGGACTAATAATTACAATGAGCAGTTCTTC.

This clonotype has more than one count but fewer than ten. The chain couples TRBV30 to TRBJ2-7; the D gene is possibly TRBD1 (5 bases). Germline loops: CDR1 GTSNPN, CDR2 SVGIG (reference sequence). The V end was cut by 0 bases, the J end by 2 bases, with 11 bases between. The CDR3 is 14 residues long. The CDR3 loop is CAWSVNYRPYEQYF. In DNA form, the CDR3 reads TGTGCCTGGAGTGTAAATTACAGGCCCTACGAGCAGTACTTC.

This clonotype came up many times. The genes are TRBV20-1 and TRBJ2-5; 7 bases are a match to TRBD2. Germline values: CDR1 DFQATT, CDR2 SNEGSKA (reference sequence). The J segment lost 7 bases and the V segment lost 2 bases, leaving 7 bases of the junction unmatched. The CDR3 totals 13 residues. CDR3 sequence (DNA): TGCAGTGCTAGACTACCTAGCGGAGGGACCCAGTACTTC. Protein product: CSARLPSGGTQYF.